The T cell receptor beta chain described here comes from a study of cytomegalovirus exposure and HLA in healthy donors. Study background: In an earlier analysis, 95 million to 140 million unique TCR beta sequences were found from some 170 million T cells.

PCR was performed using 60 Vbeta and 13 Jbeta primers. Sequenced by immunoSEQ multiplex PCR; TCRdb stores in-frame clones only, minus some. Here the sample spans around 100,000 clones, about 79% being singletons. Among the donors, all were healthy bone marrow donors. V was cut by 4 bases and J by 5 bases, with 18 bases left in between. Germline V gene sequence: CDR1 SGHAT, CDR2 FQNNGV. The CDR3 runs 15 residues. What was sequenced was PBMCs. The receptor's source is a young woman in good health and CMV-seronegative. The chain has TRBV11-2 and TRBJ2-7; D is ambiguous. CDR3: CASSSRDTLKDEQYF. The CDR3, as DNA: TGTGCCAGCAGCTCCCGTGACACCCTGAAAGACGAGCAGTACTTC.